A single sample gave rise to the 6 T cell receptor beta chains below, sequenced in a study of blood T cell repertoires in COVID-19. Some clones are missing from TCRdb's copy, which holds only in-frame ones; the method was immunoSEQ multiplex PCR. In the table there are some 200,000 clones, 90% to 95% of which are singletons. Sample: peripheral blood. These receptors came from a man aged 25-40 years with COVID-19, enrolled during active disease.

The chain combines TRBV11-2 with TRBJ1-2; perhaps TRBD1 as D (5 bases). The CDR3 consists of 15 residues. Germline CDR1 reads SGHAT; CDR2 reads FQNNGV. The V gene lost 5 bases and the J gene lost 1 base, with 14 bases spanning the gap. The CDR3 region is CASSPTDTDNYGYTF. The CDR3 nucleotides read TGTGCCAGCAGCCCCACGGACACTGATAACTATGGCTACACCTTC.

The V gene is TRBV5-1, the J gene TRBJ1-1; D is possibly TRBD1 (5 bases). The CDR3 sequence is 15 residues long. The germline V and J ends were trimmed by 6 bases and 1 base, with 16 bases remaining between them. The germline V gene has CDR1 SGHRS and CDR2 YFSETQ. The CDR3 is CASMWGDGKNTEAFF. The CDR3 region has the DNA TGCGCCAGCATGTGGGGGGACGGAAAGAACACTGAAGCTTTCTTT.

The genes are TRBV10-1 and TRBJ2-7, with a weak D call TRBD1 (5 bases). V dropped 3 bases and J dropped 6 bases, with 18 bases sitting between them. The germline gives CDR1 WNHNN, CDR2 SYGVQD (reference sequence). This CDR3 has 15 amino acids. The CDR3 sequence: CASSDQNQGRVEQYF. In DNA form, the CDR3 reads TGCGCCAGCAGTGATCAGAATCAGGGCCGGGTCGAGCAGTACTTC.

The J gene is TRBJ1-2, the V gene TRBV6-5; perhaps TRBD1 as D (5 bases). The CDR3 has 14 residues. Deletions cut 0 bases from V and 3 bases from J, with 8 bases between. Germline V CDR1 and CDR2: MNHEY, SVGAGI. In DNA form, the CDR3 reads TGTGCCAGCAGTTACTCGACAGACCACTATGGCTACACCTTC. Protein: CASSYSTDHYGYTF.

The chain has TRBV13 and TRBJ2-3, with TRBD2 matching over 14 bases. The germline CDR1 and CDR2 sequences are PRHDT and FYEKMQ (reference sequence). CDR3 size: 16 residues. Trimming removed 4 bases from V and 4 bases from J; junction bases left unmatched: 4. Written as DNA, the CDR3 is TGTGCCAGCAGCTCGGGACTAGCGGGGGTCTCAGATACGCAGTATTTT. This codes for CASSSGLAGVSDTQYF.

This chain links TRBV4-2 with TRBJ2-2; 9 bases fit TRBD2. Trimming took 4 bases from V and 7 from J; bases not matched to a gene: 7. The CDR3 extends over 15 amino acids. Germline CDR1 LGHNA, CDR2 YNFKEQ. The CDR3 loop reads CASSRGGGAGGELFF. Here the CDR3 DNA reads TGTGCCAGCAGCCGAGGCGGGGGGGCTGGCGGGGAGCTGTTTTTT.